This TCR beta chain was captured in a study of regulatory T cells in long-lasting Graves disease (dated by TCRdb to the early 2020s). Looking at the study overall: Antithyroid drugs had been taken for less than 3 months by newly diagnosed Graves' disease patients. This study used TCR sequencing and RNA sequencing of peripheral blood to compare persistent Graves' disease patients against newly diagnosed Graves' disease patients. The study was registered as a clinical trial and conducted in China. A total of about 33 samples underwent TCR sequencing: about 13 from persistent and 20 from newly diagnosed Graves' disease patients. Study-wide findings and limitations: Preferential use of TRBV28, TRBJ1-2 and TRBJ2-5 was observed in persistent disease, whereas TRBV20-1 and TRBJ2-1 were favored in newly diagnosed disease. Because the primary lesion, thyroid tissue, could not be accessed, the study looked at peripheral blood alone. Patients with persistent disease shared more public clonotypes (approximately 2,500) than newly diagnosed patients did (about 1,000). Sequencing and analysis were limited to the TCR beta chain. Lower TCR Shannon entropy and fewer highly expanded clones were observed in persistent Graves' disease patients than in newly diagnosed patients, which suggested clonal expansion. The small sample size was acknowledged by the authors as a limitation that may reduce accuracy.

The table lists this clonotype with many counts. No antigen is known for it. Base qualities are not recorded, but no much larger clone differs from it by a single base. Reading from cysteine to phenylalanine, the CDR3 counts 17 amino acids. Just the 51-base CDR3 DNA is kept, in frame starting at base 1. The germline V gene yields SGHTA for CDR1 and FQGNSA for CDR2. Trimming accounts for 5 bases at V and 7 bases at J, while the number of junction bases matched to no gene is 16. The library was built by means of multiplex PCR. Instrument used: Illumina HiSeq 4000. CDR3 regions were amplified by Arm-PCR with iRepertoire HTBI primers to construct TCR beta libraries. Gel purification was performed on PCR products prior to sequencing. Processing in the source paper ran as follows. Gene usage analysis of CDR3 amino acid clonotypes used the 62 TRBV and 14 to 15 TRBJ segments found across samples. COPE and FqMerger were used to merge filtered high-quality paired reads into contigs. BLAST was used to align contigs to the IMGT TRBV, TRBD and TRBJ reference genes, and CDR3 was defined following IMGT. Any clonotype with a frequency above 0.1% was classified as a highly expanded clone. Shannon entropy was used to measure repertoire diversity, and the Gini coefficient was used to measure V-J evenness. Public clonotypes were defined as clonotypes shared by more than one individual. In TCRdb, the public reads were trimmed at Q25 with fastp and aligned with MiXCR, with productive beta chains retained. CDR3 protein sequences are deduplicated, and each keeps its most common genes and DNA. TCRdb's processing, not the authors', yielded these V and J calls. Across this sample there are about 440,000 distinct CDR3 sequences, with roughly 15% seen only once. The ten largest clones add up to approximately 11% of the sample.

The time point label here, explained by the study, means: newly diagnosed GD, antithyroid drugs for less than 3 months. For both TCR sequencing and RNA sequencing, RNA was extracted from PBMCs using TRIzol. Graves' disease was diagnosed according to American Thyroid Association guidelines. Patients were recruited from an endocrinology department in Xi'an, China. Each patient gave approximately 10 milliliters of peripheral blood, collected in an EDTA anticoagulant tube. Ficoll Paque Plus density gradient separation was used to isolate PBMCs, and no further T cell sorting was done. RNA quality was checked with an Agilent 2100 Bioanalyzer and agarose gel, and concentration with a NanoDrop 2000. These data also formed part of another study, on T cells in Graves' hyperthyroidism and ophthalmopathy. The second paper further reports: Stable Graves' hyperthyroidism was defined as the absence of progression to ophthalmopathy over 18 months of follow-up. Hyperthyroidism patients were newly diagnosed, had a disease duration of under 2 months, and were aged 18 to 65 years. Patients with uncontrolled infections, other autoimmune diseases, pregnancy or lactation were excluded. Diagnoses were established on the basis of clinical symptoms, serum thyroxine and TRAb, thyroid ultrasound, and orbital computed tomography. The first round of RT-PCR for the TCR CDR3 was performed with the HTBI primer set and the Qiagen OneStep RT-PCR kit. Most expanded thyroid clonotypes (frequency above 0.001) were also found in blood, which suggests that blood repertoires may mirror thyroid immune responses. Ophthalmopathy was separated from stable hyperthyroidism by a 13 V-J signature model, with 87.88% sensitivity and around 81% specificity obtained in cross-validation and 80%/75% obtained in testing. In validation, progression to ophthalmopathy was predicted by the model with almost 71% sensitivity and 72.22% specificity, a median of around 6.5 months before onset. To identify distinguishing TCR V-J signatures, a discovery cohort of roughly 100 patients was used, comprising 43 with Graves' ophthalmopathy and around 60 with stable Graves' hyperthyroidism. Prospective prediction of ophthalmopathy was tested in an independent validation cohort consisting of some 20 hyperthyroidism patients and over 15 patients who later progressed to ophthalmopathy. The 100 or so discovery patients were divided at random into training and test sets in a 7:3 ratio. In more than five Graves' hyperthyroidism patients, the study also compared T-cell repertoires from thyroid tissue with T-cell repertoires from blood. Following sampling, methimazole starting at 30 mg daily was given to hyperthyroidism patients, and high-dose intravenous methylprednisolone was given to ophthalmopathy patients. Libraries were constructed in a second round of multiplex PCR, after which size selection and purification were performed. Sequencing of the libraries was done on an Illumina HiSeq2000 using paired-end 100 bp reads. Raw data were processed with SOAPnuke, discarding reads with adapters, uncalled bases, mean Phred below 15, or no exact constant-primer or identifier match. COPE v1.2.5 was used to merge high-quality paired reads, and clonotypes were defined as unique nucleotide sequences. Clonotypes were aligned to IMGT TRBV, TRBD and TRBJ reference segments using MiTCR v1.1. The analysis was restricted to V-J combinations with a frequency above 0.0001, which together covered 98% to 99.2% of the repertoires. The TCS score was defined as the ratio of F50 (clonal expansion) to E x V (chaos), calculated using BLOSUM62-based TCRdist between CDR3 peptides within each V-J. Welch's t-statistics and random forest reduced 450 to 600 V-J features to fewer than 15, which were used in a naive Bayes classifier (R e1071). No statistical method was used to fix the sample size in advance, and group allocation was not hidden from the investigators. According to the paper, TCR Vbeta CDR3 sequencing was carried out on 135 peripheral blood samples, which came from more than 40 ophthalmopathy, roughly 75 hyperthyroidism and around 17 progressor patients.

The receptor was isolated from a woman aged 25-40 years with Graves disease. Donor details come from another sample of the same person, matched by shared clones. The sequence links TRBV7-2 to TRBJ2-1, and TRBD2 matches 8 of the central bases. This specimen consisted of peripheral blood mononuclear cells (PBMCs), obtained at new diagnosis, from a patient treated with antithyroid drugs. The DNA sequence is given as TGTGCCAGCAGCCCGAGGGCTAGCGGGTACCCAGGGAATGAGCAGTTCTTC. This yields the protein CASSPRASGYPGNEQFF.